Following are 14 T cell receptor beta chains from one sample sequenced in a study of T-cell memory formation after mild COVID-19. TCRdb fed the 5' RACE reads into MiXCR, producing one record per CDR3 protein. The sample carries around 340,000 distinct CDR3 sequences, under 15% recorded once. Sample: PBMCs or a T cell subset sorted from them (not recorded which). These receptors all stem from a man between 18 and 35 years old who had mild COVID-19 (a few samples of this study predate the infection). Cell type and time point are not known.

The chain couples TRBV10-2 to TRBJ1-1; tentative D call: TRBD1 (5 bases). The V end was cut by 2 bases, the J end by 7 bases, with 5 bases between. CDR1 WSHSY and CDR2 SAAADI come from the germline V gene. CDR3 length: 11 amino acids. The CDR3 sequence is CASSEGGEAFF. For the CDR3, the DNA is TGCGCCAGCAGTGAGGGGGGTGAAGCTTTCTTT.

The CDR3 DNA reads TGTGCCAGCAGTTACTCGGACCCAGGGGGCGACTCCTACGAGCAGTACTTC. It is translated as CASSYSDPGGDSYEQYF. The chain joins TRBV6-5 to TRBJ2-7; 8 bases are shared with TRBD1. Trimming at V came to 0 bases and at J to 0 bases, leaving 7 bases not matched to a gene. Germline V gene lookup returns CDR1 MNHEY and CDR2 SVGAGI. This CDR3 is built from 17 residues.

The rearrangement joins TRBV5-6 to TRBJ2-5; TRBD2 is a possible D gene (5 bases). Germline V lookup: CDR1 SGHDT, CDR2 YYEEEE. The CDR3 is 14 amino acids. V gave up 3 bases and J gave up 1 base, with 10 bases separating them. The CDR3 spells CASSSGIPQETQYF. The CDR3 nucleotides read TGTGCCAGCAGCTCCGGGATCCCCCAAGAGACCCAGTACTTC.

V is TRBV19 and J is TRBJ2-6; 7 bases align to TRBD1. The CDR3 length is 15 residues. V gave up 7 bases and J gave up 4 bases; unmatched junction bases: 7. Germline V lookup: CDR1 LNHDA, CDR2 SQIVND (reference sequence). CDR3 amino acids: CASTQQGSGANVLTF. For the CDR3, the DNA is TGTGCCAGTACCCAACAGGGGTCCGGGGCCAACGTCCTGACTTTC.

V gene TRBV5-1 combines with J gene TRBJ1-1; D is unresolved. The CDR3 covers 14 residues. V was trimmed by 0 bases and J by 4 bases, leaving 10 bases between them. Germline assignment: CDR1 SGHRS and CDR2 YFSETQ. This CDR3 is CASSLEVSVTEAFF. The CDR3 coding sequence is TGCGCCAGCAGCTTGGAAGTGTCAGTCACTGAAGCTTTCTTT.

This clonotype was seen repeatedly, ten times or more. This chain joins TRBV5-5 and TRBJ1-1; D is unclear. Trimming stripped 0 bases from V and 10 bases from J, with 13 bases between. This CDR3 region has 13 residues. From germline, CDR1 is SGHKS and CDR2 YYEKEE (reference sequence). The DNA for the CDR3 is TGTGCCAGCAGCTTGGACCGCCCCTGGAGAGCTTTCTTT. This translates into CASSLDRPWRAFF. Variable domain in full (rest from reference TRBV5-5 and TRBJ1-1): DAGVTQSPTHLIKTRGQQVTLRCSPISGHKSVSWYQQVLGQGPQFIFQYYEKEERGRGNFPDRFSARQFPNYSSELNVNALLLGDSALYLCASSLDRPWRAFFGQGTRLTVV.

This clonotype was seen many times. The J gene is TRBJ1-2, the V gene TRBV7-8; TRBD1 aligns across 7 bases. The germline gives CDR1 SGHVS, CDR2 FQNEAQ. The CDR3 extends over 17 amino acids. Trimming cost V 5 bases and J 9 bases; bases outside gene matches: 21. As DNA, the CDR3 is TGTGCCAGCAGCCTGAGACAGGGAAAAGCTGGTTTTGGTCGCTACACCTTC. Protein sequence: CASSLRQGKAGFGRYTF.

This clonotype occurred a few times. This chain uses TRBV19 with TRBJ2-7; D perhaps matches TRBD2 (5 bases). Germline V CDR1 and CDR2: LNHDA, SQIVND (reference sequence). Trimming stripped 7 bases from V and 5 bases from J, with 21 bases between. This CDR3 spans 15 amino acids. The CDR3 loop is CASTPGFGGGNEQYF. The CDR3 region has the DNA TGTGCCAGTACCCCTGGTTTCGGCGGAGGCAACGAGCAGTACTTC.

This clonotype was seen a handful of times. The chain links TRBV27 to TRBJ2-6; 12 nucleotides align to TRBD2. The junction had 17 bases not matched to a gene; V was cut back by 4 bases and J by 4 bases. This CDR3 spans 21 amino acids. Looked up from germline, CDR1 is MNHEY and CDR2 is SMNVEV (reference sequence). The CDR3 protein is CASSSTADGLAGLGGANVLTF. DNA of the CDR3: TGTGCCAGCAGTTCTACAGCTGACGGACTAGCGGGGCTAGGAGGGGCCAACGTCCTGACTTTC.

There are a few counts of this clonotype. The V and J genes are TRBV5-1 and TRBJ1-5; D uncertain. This CDR3 contains 14 residues. V dropped 0 bases and J dropped 7 bases, with 11 bases sitting between them. Germline assignment: CDR1 SGHRS and CDR2 YFSETQ. The CDR3 DNA reads as TGCGCCAGCAGCTTGGGTCACGGAGAGCAGCCCCAGCATTTT. Translated, it gives CASSLGHGEQPQHF.

V usage is TRBV4-1 and J usage is TRBJ1-4; the D is unclear. CDR1 MGHRA and CDR2 YSYEKL come from the germline V gene. The CDR3 totals 13 residues. With 2 bases removed from V and 8 bases from J, the gap between germline ends came to 9 bases. CDR3 in amino acids: CASSQPTAEKLFF. CDR3 nucleotide sequence: TGCGCCAGCAGCCAACCCACAGCGGAAAAACTGTTTTTT.

The V gene is TRBV4-3, the J gene TRBJ2-4, with 9 nucleotides matching TRBD2. CDR3 length: 18 amino acids. CDR1 LGHNA and CDR2 YSLEER come from the germline V gene. J gave up 7 bases and V 0 bases, and 13 bases lay outside the gene matches. CDR3 amino acids: CASSQDPASRGGGNIQYF. CDR3 sequence (DNA): TGCGCCAGCAGCCAAGATCCCGCATCGCGGGGGGGCGGGAACATTCAGTACTTC.

This clonotype was observed at least ten times. The rearrangement joins TRBV4-2 to TRBJ1-2, with 9 bases identical to TRBD1. The CDR3 extends over 16 amino acids. V lost 4 bases, J lost 4 bases, and 10 bases stayed unmatched. Germline V gene sequence: CDR1 LGHNA, CDR2 YNFKEQ. The chain's CDR3 is CASSRQNRGRTYGYTF. The CDR3 DNA is TGTGCCAGCAGCCGCCAGAACAGGGGGCGGACCTATGGCTACACCTTC.

This clonotype came up many times. The CDR3 is CASSYKPPSHGNTEAFF. The DNA for the CDR3 is TGTGCCAGCAGTTACAAACCCCCCTCTCACGGGAACACTGAAGCTTTCTTT. The gene calls are TRBV6-5 and TRBJ1-1; no firm D call. This CDR3 has 17 amino acids. V dropped 2 bases and J dropped 1 base, with 17 bases sitting between them. The germline CDR1 and CDR2 sequences are MNHEY and SVGAGI.